This TCR beta chain emerged from a study of shared clonotypes between healthy human individuals. Adult Caucasians living in Nashville, Tennessee made up all of the donors. Here immunoSEQ multiplex PCR was the method, and the copy in TCRdb shows in-frame clones only, minus some. Of 2 million to 2.5 million clones listed, 90% to 95% are singletons. About this clone: One end of the junction fails to match germline, which may point to a read error.

The CDR3 sequence is 14 residues long. Germline lookup yields CDR1 MNHNY and CDR2 SVGAGI (reference sequence). The chain combines TRBV6-6 with TRBJ2-1; 9 bases are shared with TRBD1. The TCR comes from a young man in good health. Sequences were obtained from naive CD4+ T cells sorted from blood. As for subset: CD45RA+ positively selected. CDR3 amino acids: CASRSGTGPESSIF. Written as DNA, the CDR3 is TGTGCCAGCAGATCCGGGACAGGGCCCGAGAGTAGTATCTTC.